The present T cell receptor beta chain was sequenced within a study of human T cells and chemical hapten exposure. This clonotype was counted only a few times. Deletions cut 5 bases from V and 4 bases from J, with 16 bases between. Germline lookup yields CDR1 ENHRY and CDR2 SYGVKD. CDR3 length: 15 residues. TCRdb recomputed calls from the RACE reads with MiXCR, one row per CDR3 protein. The sample carries fewer than 500,000 distinct CDR3 sequences, around 4.8% recorded once. As to time point: patch test 1, 2 weeks after DPC sensitization. Treatment meaning: therapeutic diphenylcyclopropenone sensitization with weekly scalp DPC.

This clonotype was obtained from a woman in her fifties or sixties with alopecia areata. Some clones in this sample may be carry-over from other donors' samples. J is TRBJ2-3 and V is TRBV10-3, with D perhaps being TRBD1 or TRBD2 (5 bases each). This material consisted of whole blood, taken in connection with sensitization to the hapten diphenylcyclopropenone (DPC). The CDR3 sequence is CAISKTTLGADTQYF. The CDR3 region has the DNA TGTGCCATCAGTAAGACTACCCTAGGGGCAGATACGCAGTATTTT.